Following are 2 T cell receptor beta chains from one sample sequenced in a study of T cell responses to AZD1222 COVID-19 vaccine. Some clones are missing from TCRdb's copy, which holds only in-frame ones; the method was immunoSEQ multiplex PCR. The data contain under 150,000 clones, 90% of them seen just once; the ten biggest clones take up around 1.6%. This specimen was peripheral blood, taken 28 days after the second AZD1222 dose. The receptors were sampled from an adult who received the AZD1222 COVID-19 vaccine.

This clone was recorded once. The V and J genes are TRBV7-2 and TRBJ2-7; D is perhaps TRBD1 (6 bases). The V end lost 1 base, the J end lost 3 bases, and 10 bases lay between the germline ends. Germline CDR1 and CDR2: SGHTA and FQGNSA. This CDR3 spans 14 amino acids. The chain's CDR3 is CASSLERGGYEQYF. In DNA form, the CDR3 reads TGTGCCAGCAGCTTAGAGAGAGGGGGCTACGAGCAGTACTTC.

The chain joins TRBV6-5 to TRBJ1-1; tentatively, D is TRBD1 (6 bases). Per the germline V gene, CDR1 is MNHEY and CDR2 is SVGAGI. Trimming took off 6 bases at V and 3 bases at J, with 11 bases between the two ends. The CDR3 is 13 amino acids. The CDR3 spells CASRADSYTEAFF. CDR3 coding DNA: TGTGCCAGCAGAGCGGACAGCTACACTGAAGCTTTCTTT.